A selection of T cell receptor beta chains follows, all from one sample in a study of T cells in Graves' hyperthyroidism and ophthalmopathy. Each CDR3 protein gets one entry after TCRdb re-called the multiplex PCR reads with MiXCR. The sample includes 540,000 or so distinct CDR3 sequences, 46% of them seen just once. The sequencing input was peripheral blood or thyroid tissue (not recorded which). These receptors were collected from an adult woman with Graves' disease, either hyperthyroidism or ophthalmopathy (not recorded which). The CDR3 runs from the conserved cysteine through the conserved F or W. D genes are given only for firm matches. The listing skips clone size in some rows; elsewhere it reads once, few, many or a size class.

clone_size: many; d_call: .; j_call: TRBJ1-1; v_call: TRBV7-9; cdr3_nt: TGTGCCAGCAGCTTAGCGGGGGCCCGAGACACTGAAGCTTTCTTT; cdr3_aa: CASSLAGARDTEAFF
clone_size: once; d_call: .; j_call: TRBJ2-5; v_call: TRBV15; cdr3_nt: TGTGCCACCAGCAGAGTTCTATCGGGAGCGGAGACCCAGTACTTC; cdr3_aa: CATSRVLSGAETQYF
clone_size: .; d_call: .; j_call: TRBJ1-1; v_call: TRBV19; cdr3_nt: TGTGCCTCCGGGGGCTATGGCACTGAAGCTTTCTTT; cdr3_aa: CASGGYGTEAFF
clone_size: .; d_call: TRBD1; j_call: TRBJ1-6; v_call: TRBV6-6; cdr3_nt: TGTGCCAGCAGTTACTCAGGGACAGGGAGGTCACCCCTCCACTTT; cdr3_aa: CASSYSGTGRSPLHF
clone_size: .; d_call: .; j_call: TRBJ1-3; v_call: TRBV9; cdr3_nt: TGTGCCAGCAGCGTAGCTTCTGTGAGTGTCTACTCTGGAAACACCATATATTTT; cdr3_aa: CASSVASVSVYSGNTIYF
clone_size: many; d_call: .; j_call: TRBJ2-6; v_call: TRBV5-5; cdr3_nt: TGTGCCAGCAGCTTGATTGGGGCCGAAGTACCCACTGGGGCCAACGTCCTGACTTTC; cdr3_aa: CASSLIGAEVPTGANVLTF
clone_size: many; d_call: TRBD2; j_call: TRBJ2-2; v_call: TRBV7-9; cdr3_nt: TGTGCCAGCAGCCCACGAGCGGGAGCCCCCGGGGAGCTGTTTTTT; cdr3_aa: CASSPRAGAPGELFF
clone_size: .; d_call: .; j_call: TRBJ1-1; v_call: TRBV29-1; cdr3_nt: TGCAGCGTTGATTTGCCGGGAGTAGGCACTGAAGCTTTCTTT; cdr3_aa: CSVDLPGVGTEAFF
clone_size: .; d_call: .; j_call: TRBJ2-2; v_call: TRBV7-9; cdr3_nt: TGTGCCAGCAGCTCGCCGGGAAGGTTAACCGGGGAGCTGTTTTTT; cdr3_aa: CASSSPGRLTGELFF
clone_size: many; d_call: TRBD1; j_call: TRBJ2-5; v_call: TRBV7-9; cdr3_nt: TGTGCCAGCAGCATATTTGGGACAGGGGGACAAGAGACCCAGTACTTC; cdr3_aa: CASSIFGTGGQETQYF
clone_size: .; d_call: TRBD1; j_call: TRBJ1-1; v_call: TRBV7-9; cdr3_nt: TGTGCCGGGGGGACAGGGGGCGACACTGAAGCTTTCTTT; cdr3_aa: CAGGTGGDTEAFF
clone_size: few; d_call: .; j_call: TRBJ2-7; v_call: TRBV5-4; cdr3_nt: TGTGCCAGCAGCTTTGGGTGGGACGAGCAGTACTTC; cdr3_aa: CASSFGWDEQYF
clone_size: few; d_call: .; j_call: TRBJ1-5; v_call: TRBV7-3; cdr3_nt: TGTGCCAGCAGCTACCGGGATTTT; cdr3_aa: CASSYRDF
clone_size: .; d_call: TRBD2; j_call: TRBJ2-2; v_call: TRBV29-1; cdr3_nt: TGCAGCGTTCAGCGGGGGCTCGGCGGGGAGCTGTTTTTT; cdr3_aa: CSVQRGLGGELFF
clone_size: many; d_call: .; j_call: TRBJ2-7; v_call: TRBV2; cdr3_nt: TGTGCCAGCAGTGAGGGGCTGCGGGCCTACGAGCAGTACTTC; cdr3_aa: CASSEGLRAYEQYF
clone_size: many; d_call: .; j_call: TRBJ1-1; v_call: TRBV28; cdr3_nt: TGTGCCAGCAGCGGGATTGAGAACACTGAAGCTTTCTTT; cdr3_aa: CASSGIENTEAFF
clone_size: .; d_call: .; j_call: TRBJ1-1; v_call: TRBV2; cdr3_nt: TGTGCCAGCAGTGAAACTTTCTTTCGGAACACTGAAGCTTTCTTT; cdr3_aa: CASSETFFRNTEAFF
clone_size: many; d_call: .; j_call: TRBJ2-7; v_call: TRBV12-3/TRBV12-4; cdr3_nt: TGTGCCAGCAGTTCCCGGGCATTACCGTCCTACGAGCAGTACTTC; cdr3_aa: CASSSRALPSYEQYF
clone_size: many; d_call: .; j_call: TRBJ2-6; v_call: TRBV6-1; cdr3_nt: TGTGCCAGCAGGGCCTGGGGCAATCCCGGGGCCAACGTCCTGACTTTC; cdr3_aa: CASRAWGNPGANVLTF
clone_size: .; d_call: .; j_call: TRBJ1-5; v_call: TRBV29-1; cdr3_nt: TGCAGCGCTGGGGTCGGTCAGCCCCAGCATTTT; cdr3_aa: CSAGVGQPQHF